This passage covers 18 T cell receptor beta chains from one sample sequenced in a study of regulatory T cells in long-lasting Graves disease. Time point specified: newly diagnosed GD, antithyroid drugs for less than 3 months. Isolated PBMC RNA provided the starting material for the TCR library. iRepertoire HTBI primers and Arm-PCR of CDR3 regions built TCR beta libraries. MiXCR was run by TCRdb on the multiplex PCR reads, yielding one entry per CDR3 protein. This sample has about 320,000 distinct CDR3 sequences; roughly 18% occur once, and the top ten carry more than 35%. The sequencing here drew on peripheral blood mononuclear cells (PBMCs), taken at new diagnosis, from a patient treated with antithyroid drugs. The source of these receptors is a female donor with Graves disease.

This clonotype was recorded many times. J is TRBJ1-2 and V is TRBV7-9; 9 positions agree with TRBD1. Trimming took 7 bases from V and 5 from J; bases not matched to a gene: 8. The germline gives CDR1 SEHNR, CDR2 FQNEAQ (reference sequence). The CDR3 is made up of 14 amino acids. CDR3: CASTLTGGPYGYTF. In DNA, the CDR3 is TGTGCCAGCACCCTGACAGGGGGGCCTTATGGCTACACCTTC.

The chain couples TRBV20-1 to TRBJ2-7; no clear D gene. The germline V gene encodes CDR1 DFQATT and CDR2 SNEGSKA (reference sequence). CDR3 length: 12 amino acids. Between the trimmed V and J ends, which lost 3 bases and 7 bases, there was a span of 13 bases. DNA for the CDR3: TGCAGTGCTAGGGAGTCTCCCTGGGAGCAGTACTTC. Translated: CSARESPWEQYF.

The table lists this clonotype with many counts. The chain's CDR3 is CASSPVNRDGYTF. The CDR3 coding sequence is TGCGCCAGCAGCCCGGTTAACAGGGACGGCTACACCTTC. The chain uses TRBV5-1 and TRBJ1-2, with a weak D call TRBD1 (6 bases). Trimming took 4 bases from V and 8 from J, leaving 15 bases between them. The CDR3 has 13 amino acids. CDR1 is SGHRS and CDR2 is YFSETQ in the germline V gene.

This clonotype was seen many times. The genes are TRBV5-1 and TRBJ2-1, with 8 bases that match TRBD2. CDR1 and CDR2 from the germline V gene are SGHRS and YFSETQ. The CDR3 is 17 amino acids. J lost 3 bases, V lost 0 bases, and 8 bases had no gene match. CDR3 in amino acids: CASSLVGGGKYYNEQFF. CDR3 coding DNA: TGCGCCAGCAGCTTGGTCGGCGGGGGGAAATACTACAATGAGCAGTTCTTC.

This clonotype has at least ten counts. This chain connects TRBV11-2 to TRBJ2-1; 10 bases match TRBD2. The germline V gene encodes CDR1 SGHAT and CDR2 FQNNGV. The CDR3 loop spans 16 amino acids. J lost 7 bases, V lost 5 bases, and 11 bases had no gene match. CDR3 nucleotide sequence: TGTGCCAGCAGCGGTTCCGGACTAGCGGAACAGAATGAGCAGTTCTTC. It translates to CASSGSGLAEQNEQFF.

The CDR3: CASSTGLAGDYNEQFF. In nucleotides, the CDR3 is TGTGCCAGCAGTACGGGACTAGCGGGAGACTACAATGAGCAGTTCTTC. V gene TRBV2 combines with J gene TRBJ2-1; 14 bases are shared with TRBD2. V lost 5 bases to trimming and J lost 3 bases; unmatched junction nucleotides: 3. CDR1 and CDR2 from the germline V gene are SNHLY and FYNNEI. This CDR3 has 16 residues.

The V gene is TRBV6-8, the J gene TRBJ2-2, with D tentatively TRBD2 (6 bases). Trimming removed 8 bases from V and 4 bases from J, with 8 bases in between. CDR1 is MNHGY, CDR2 SAAAGT, per germline. The CDR3 length is 12 residues. CDR3 nucleotides: TGTGCCAGCGGGACTCTCACCGGGGAGCTGTTTTTT. Translated, it gives CASGTLTGELFF.

There are many counts of this clonotype. The chain carries TRBV3-1 and TRBJ2-1; D is unresolved. The germline gives CDR1 LGHDT, CDR2 YNNKEL (reference sequence). Trimming removed 0 bases from V and 0 bases from J, with 12 bases in between. The CDR3 extends over 17 amino acids. The CDR3 is CASSQEGVGFSYNEQFF. As DNA, the CDR3 is TGTGCCAGCAGCCAAGAAGGTGTCGGATTCTCCTACAATGAGCAGTTCTTC.

The gene calls are TRBV7-6 and TRBJ1-4, with D perhaps TRBD1 (5 bases). The CDR3 loop spans 17 amino acids. Germline assignment: CDR1 SGHVS and CDR2 FNYEAQ. V lost 5 bases to trimming and J lost 0 bases, with 16 bases between them. The CDR3, as DNA: TGTGCCAGCAGCGACCCGGGCACAGGCTCAACTAATGAAAAACTGTTTTTT. Translation: CASSDPGTGSTNEKLFF. Full variable domain (rest looked up from reference TRBV7-6 and TRBJ1-4): GAGVSQSPRYKVTKRGQDVALRCDPISGHVSLYWYRQALGQGPEFLTYFNYEAQQDKSGLPNDRFSAERPEGSISTLTIQRTEQRDSAMYRCASSDPGTGSTNEKLFFGSGTQLSVL.

Ten or more counts support this clonotype. V usage is TRBV10-3 and J usage is TRBJ2-2; TRBD2 matches 11 bases. Germline CDR1 and CDR2: ENHRY and SYGVKD. After removal of 3 bases from V and 5 bases from J, the junction contained 5 bases not matched to a gene. CDR3 length: 16 residues. This CDR3 is CAISELAGAGTGELFF. The DNA for the CDR3 is TGTGCCATCAGTGAACTAGCGGGAGCGGGGACCGGGGAGCTGTTTTTT.

This clonotype has at least ten counts. The V call is TRBV3-1, the J call TRBJ2-2; possible D gene TRBD2, 5 bases. The V gene lost 1 base and the J gene lost 1 base, with 10 bases spanning the gap. The CDR3 is 16 amino acids. Germline V CDR1 and CDR2: LGHDT, YNNKEL (reference sequence). The CDR3 spells CASSQVGSRNTGELFF. CDR3 DNA sequence: TGTGCCAGCAGCCAAGTAGGGAGCCGGAACACCGGGGAGCTGTTTTTT. Looking up the rest from reference TRBV3-1 and TRBJ2-2 gives the full variable domain: DTAVSQTPKYLVTQMGNDKSIKCEQNLGHDTMYWYKQDSKKFLKIMFSYNNKELIINETVPNRFSPKSPDKAHLNLHINSLELGDSAVYFCASSQVGSRNTGELFFGEGSRLTVL.

This clonotype has a count of ten or more. The V and J genes are TRBV18 and TRBJ1-2; D not certain. Trimming stripped 2 bases from V and 4 bases from J, with 11 bases between. The CDR3 contains 14 residues. CDR1 and CDR2 from the germline V gene are KGHSH and LQKENI. CDR3 in amino acids: CASSPSREIYGYTF. For the CDR3, the DNA is TGTGCCAGCTCACCAAGTAGAGAGATCTATGGCTACACCTTC.

A word on this clonotype: A much larger clone differs from this one at a single base, so this may be a read error. This sequence joins TRBV5-1 and TRBJ2-1, with a weak D call TRBD1 (6 bases). The V gene's germline CDR1 is SGHRS and CDR2 YFSETQ. The CDR3 contains 13 residues. V dropped 7 bases and J dropped 4 bases, with 12 bases sitting between them. The CDR3 DNA is TGCGCCAGCCACACACAGGGTTACAATGAGCAGTTCTTC. Protein: CASHTQGYNEQFF.

This clonotype appeared a few times. The rearrangement joins TRBV5-1 to TRBJ2-1; 8 bases map to TRBD2. The length of the CDR3 is 15 residues. Germline CDR1 is SGHRS and CDR2 is YFSETQ. Unmatched junction bases numbered 12, after V lost 5 bases and J lost 8 bases. The CDR3 is CASRRTGGPSDEQFF. CDR3 DNA: TGCGCCAGCAGAAGGACGGGAGGGCCCTCGGATGAGCAGTTCTTC.

This clonotype occurred many times. V and J are TRBV6-1 and TRBJ2-3; TRBD2 might be the D (5 bases). The CDR3 loop spans 15 amino acids. Germline lookup yields CDR1 MNHNS and CDR2 SASEGT. Trimming left V 4 bases short and J 2 bases short, with 13 bases between. CDR3 in amino acids: CASSGITRVTDTQYF. The DNA of the CDR3 is TGTGCCAGCAGTGGAATAACGAGGGTCACAGATACGCAGTATTTT.

In its sample, this clonotype was seen many times. The chain carries TRBV12-3 or TRBV12-4 and TRBJ1-1; D is unclear. The CDR3 has 12 residues. Trimming left V 6 bases short and J 1 base short, with 6 bases between. CDR3 sequence reads: CASRARNTEAFF. The DNA for the CDR3 is TGTGCCAGCAGGGCAAGGAACACTGAAGCTTTCTTT.

This clonotype has a count of ten or more. This sequence joins TRBV30 and TRBJ2-7; unclear D gene. V dropped 6 bases and J dropped 1 base, with 10 bases sitting between them. The V gene's germline CDR1 is GTSNPN and CDR2 SVGIG (reference sequence). CDR3 length: 12 amino acids. Here the CDR3 reads CACSRGSYEQYF. The DNA for the CDR3 is TGTGCCTGTTCCCGTGGATCCTACGAGCAGTACTTC.

The V call is TRBV12-3 or TRBV12-4, the J call TRBJ2-7; 9 positions agree with TRBD1. After removal of 5 bases from V and 6 bases from J, the junction contained 14 bases not matched to a gene. The CDR3 is 16 amino acids. CDR3 sequence: CASSINHGGQGLEQYF. Here the CDR3 DNA reads TGTGCCAGCAGTATAAACCACGGGGGACAGGGCCTCGAGCAGTACTTC.